This T cell receptor (beta chain) was observed in a study of T cell changes during pregnancy in multiple sclerosis. Trimming left V 1 base short and J 6 bases short, with 10 bases between. This CDR3 contains 13 residues. Per germline, CDR1 SGHDT and CDR2 YYEEEE. Sequenced by immunoSEQ multiplex PCR; TCRdb stores in-frame clones only, minus some. The sample lists tens of thousands of clones, under 95% occurring once. This chain uses TRBV5-6 with TRBJ1-1; D perhaps matches TRBD1 (5 bases). This receptor was obtained from a female donor with multiple sclerosis, enrolled in a pregnancy study. The sample consisted of CD8+ T cells from peripheral blood mononuclear cells, taken before pregnancy. The CDR3 nucleotides are TGTGCCAGCAGCTTGCGGGGGGGGGCTGAAGCTTTCTTT. This sequence encodes CASSLRGGAEAFF.